A selection of T cell receptor beta chains follows, all from one sample in a study of T cell responses to AZD1222 COVID-19 vaccine. Assay: immunoSEQ multiplex PCR; the TCRdb copy retains only in-frame clones and omits some. The sample holds 65,000 to 80,000 clones; more than 70% are singletons and the top ten take more than 4.5%. Sequenced material: peripheral blood, taken 28 days after the second dose of the MenACWY control vaccine. Receptor source: an adult who received the MenACWY meningococcal vaccine as a control. CDR3s include the opening cysteine and the closing phenylalanine or tryptophan. D genes are given only for firm matches. Clone size is stated in some rows and not others, as once, few, many or a class when expanded.

size: .
V: TRBV7-8
D: .
J: TRBJ1-4
CDR3: CASSPKRRFEKLFF
DNA: TGTGCCAGCAGCCCTAAGCGGAGGTTTGAAAAACTGTTTTTT

size: .
V: TRBV28
D: .
J: TRBJ2-7
CDR3: CASTGPMRYEQYF
DNA: TGTGCCAGCACAGGACCGATGCGCTACGAGCAGTACTTC

size: once
V: TRBV10-3
D: .
J: TRBJ1-2
CDR3: CAISVQGDYGYTF
DNA: TGTGCCATCAGTGTCCAGGGAGACTATGGCTACACCTTC

size: .
V: TRBV3-1/TRBV3-2
D: TRBD1
J: TRBJ1-5
CDR3: CASSQGTGAEPQHF
DNA: TGTGCCAGCAGCCAAGGGACAGGCGCAGAGCCCCAGCATTTT

size: .
V: TRBV7-9
D: .
J: TRBJ2-7
CDR3: CASSRAPPYEQYF
DNA: TGTGCTAGTTCGAGGGCGCCTCCCTACGAGCAGTACTTC

size: .
V: TRBV5-4
D: TRBD1
J: TRBJ2-5
CDR3: CASSVTGEETQYF
DNA: TGTGCCAGCAGCGTGACAGGGGAAGAGACCCAGTACTTC

size: .
V: TRBV12-5
D: TRBD1
J: TRBJ2-3
CDR3: CASGNRGPTDTQYF
DNA: TGTGCTAGTGGTAATAGGGGGCCCACAGATACGCAGTATTTT

size: .
V: TRBV28
D: .
J: TRBJ2-2
CDR3: CASSLVAGRPPNTGELFF
DNA: TGTGCCAGCAGTTTAGTCGCAGGGAGACCCCCCAACACCGGGGAGCTGTTTTTT

size: .
V: TRBV6-5
D: .
J: TRBJ2-3
CDR3: CASRRGLGTDTQYF
DNA: TGTGCCAGCCGCAGGGGATTGGGCACAGATACGCAGTATTTT

size: .
V: TRBV3-1/TRBV3-2
D: .
J: TRBJ2-7
CDR3: CASSQEFREQYF
DNA: TGTGCCAGCAGCCAAGAATTTAGAGAGCAGTACTTC

size: .
V: TRBV6-2/TRBV6-3
D: .
J: TRBJ1-1
CDR3: CASSYSGGGTEAFF
DNA: TGTGCCAGCAGTTACTCGGGGGGAGGCACTGAAGCTTTCTTT

size: few
V: TRBV7-6
D: .
J: TRBJ1-4
CDR3: CASSLGGFNEKLFF
DNA: TGTGCCAGCAGCTTAGGGGGGTTTAATGAAAAACTGTTTTTT

size: .
V: TRBV28
D: .
J: TRBJ1-6
CDR3: CASSFPYSPLHF
DNA: TGTGCCAGCAGTTTCCCGTATTCACCCCTCCACTTT

size: .
V: TRBV6-5
D: .
J: TRBJ2-7
CDR3: CASGGGRAYEQYF
DNA: TGTGCCAGCGGAGGGGGAAGGGCCTACGAGCAGTACTTC

size: .
V: TRBV7-9
D: TRBD1
J: TRBJ1-4
CDR3: CASSLGTGGEKLFF
DNA: TGTGCCAGCAGCTTAGGGACAGGGGGGGAAAAACTGTTTTTT

size: .
V: TRBV7-9
D: .
J: TRBJ1-2
CDR3: CASSLASQDHGYTF
DNA: TGTGCCAGCAGCTTAGCGAGCCAGGACCATGGCTACACCTTC

size: .
V: TRBV10-2
D: TRBD1
J: TRBJ2-5
CDR3: CASSGQGSKETQYF
DNA: TGCGCCAGCAGTGGACAGGGATCAAAAGAGACCCAGTACTTC

size: once
V: TRBV5-1
D: TRBD1
J: TRBJ1-2
CDR3: CASSLVDRGEGYTF
DNA: TGCGCCAGCAGCTTGGTGGACAGGGGCGAGGGCTACACCTTC

size: .
V: TRBV18
D: .
J: TRBJ1-1
CDR3: CASSLQGHTEAFF
DNA: TGTGCCAGCTCACTACAGGGTCATACTGAAGCTTTCTTT

size: .
V: TRBV7-6
D: .
J: TRBJ2-7
CDR3: CASSPWLGRLPRGEQYF
DNA: TGTGCCAGCAGCCCCTGGTTGGGGAGGCTCCCTCGAGGGGAGCAGTACTTC

size: .
V: TRBV15
D: TRBD1
J: TRBJ2-1
CDR3: CATSKHRGDEQFF
DNA: TGTGCCACCAGCAAGCACAGGGGCGATGAGCAGTTCTTC

size: .
V: TRBV7-2
D: .
J: TRBJ1-5
CDR3: CASSLELGVAQPQHF
DNA: TGTGCCAGCAGCTTAGAATTGGGAGTCGCTCAGCCCCAGCATTTT

size: .
V: TRBV7-2
D: .
J: TRBJ2-5
CDR3: CASSFTGGEAGTQYF
DNA: TGTGCCAGCAGCTTTACTGGCGGGGAGGCCGGGACCCAGTACTTC

size: .
V: TRBV10-2
D: .
J: TRBJ1-2
CDR3: CASSESTRGLANYGYTF
DNA: TGCGCCAGCAGTGAGTCGACTCGAGGGCTGGCTAACTATGGCTACACCTTC

size: .
V: TRBV3-1/TRBV3-2
D: TRBD2
J: TRBJ2-2
CDR3: CASRGGSLNTGELFF
DNA: TGTGCCAGCAGGGGCGGGAGTCTGAACACCGGGGAGCTGTTTTTT

size: .
V: TRBV4-1
D: TRBD2
J: TRBJ2-7
CDR3: CASSQEGGLAAPFYEQYF
DNA: TGCGCCAGCAGCCAAGAGGGGGGACTAGCGGCCCCTTTCTACGAGCAGTACTTC

size: .
V: TRBV5-1
D: .
J: TRBJ1-3
CDR3: CASSFTGTGGNTIYF
DNA: TGCGCCAGCAGCTTCACCGGGACGGGTGGAAACACCATATATTTT

size: .
V: TRBV6-5
D: TRBD1
J: TRBJ1-2
CDR3: CASSPRTGSGYTF
DNA: TGTGCCAGCAGTCCACGGACAGGGAGTGGCTACACCTTC

size: .
V: TRBV4-2
D: .
J: TRBJ2-7
CDR3: CASSQVSHEQYF
DNA: TGTGCCAGCAGCCAAGTGAGCCACGAGCAGTACTTC

size: .
V: TRBV10-1
D: TRBD2
J: TRBJ2-1
CDR3: CASGSSGRNEQFF
DNA: TGCGCCAGCGGGAGTAGCGGGAGAAATGAGCAGTTCTTC

size: .
V: TRBV28
D: .
J: TRBJ2-3
CDR3: CASSRNTDTQYF
DNA: TGTGCCAGCAGTAGAAACACAGATACGCAGTATTTT

size: .
V: TRBV19
D: .
J: TRBJ1-5
CDR3: CASTGIRGVGNQPQHF
DNA: TGTGCCAGTACCGGTATACGGGGGGTTGGCAATCAGCCCCAGCATTTT

size: once
V: TRBV7-2
D: .
J: TRBJ2-1
CDR3: CASSSDSGRGGEQFF
DNA: TGTGCCAGCAGCTCCGATTCCGGGCGGGGCGGTGAGCAGTTCTTC

size: .
V: TRBV28
D: .
J: TRBJ2-1
CDR3: CASNPLVNGPNEQFF
DNA: TGTGCCAGCAATCCCTTGGTGAATGGGCCCAATGAGCAGTTCTTC

size: .
V: TRBV2
D: TRBD1
J: TRBJ2-7
CDR3: CASIQDRDYEQYF
DNA: TGTGCCAGCATCCAGGACAGGGACTACGAGCAGTACTTC

size: .
V: TRBV15
D: .
J: TRBJ1-2
CDR3: CATSRDLSGDPLAGYTF
DNA: TGTGCCACCAGCAGAGACCTCTCGGGGGACCCCCTCGCGGGCTACACCTTC

size: .
V: TRBV27
D: TRBD1
J: TRBJ1-2
CDR3: CASRGRGLGYGYTF
DNA: TGTGCCAGCAGAGGCAGGGGGCTTGGCTATGGCTACACCTTC

size: .
V: TRBV27
D: .
J: TRBJ1-6
CDR3: CASSDIYSYNSPLHF
DNA: TGTGCCAGCAGTGACATCTACTCCTATAATTCACCCCTCCACTTT

size: .
V: TRBV24-1
D: .
J: TRBJ1-2
CDR3: CATSDFVPQRQVLKDGYTF
DNA: TGTGCCACCAGTGACTTTGTCCCCCAGAGACAGGTTCTTAAAGATGGCTACACCTTC

size: .
V: TRBV9
D: .
J: TRBJ1-2
CDR3: CASSGLGGEANYGYTF
DNA: TGTGCCAGCAGCGGGCTAGGGGGGGAGGCTAACTATGGCTACACCTTC

size: few
V: TRBV6-5
D: TRBD1
J: TRBJ2-1
CDR3: CASGKQGHSEQFF
DNA: TGTGCCAGCGGAAAACAGGGGCATTCTGAGCAGTTCTTC

size: .
V: TRBV3-1/TRBV3-2
D: .
J: TRBJ1-3
CDR3: CASSHRNSGNTIYF
DNA: TGTGCCAGCAGCCACAGGAACTCTGGAAACACCATATATTTT

size: .
V: TRBV5-8
D: TRBD1
J: TRBJ2-5
CDR3: CASSLGTGGSETQYF
DNA: TGTGCCAGCAGCTTAGGGACAGGGGGCTCGGAGACCCAGTACTTC